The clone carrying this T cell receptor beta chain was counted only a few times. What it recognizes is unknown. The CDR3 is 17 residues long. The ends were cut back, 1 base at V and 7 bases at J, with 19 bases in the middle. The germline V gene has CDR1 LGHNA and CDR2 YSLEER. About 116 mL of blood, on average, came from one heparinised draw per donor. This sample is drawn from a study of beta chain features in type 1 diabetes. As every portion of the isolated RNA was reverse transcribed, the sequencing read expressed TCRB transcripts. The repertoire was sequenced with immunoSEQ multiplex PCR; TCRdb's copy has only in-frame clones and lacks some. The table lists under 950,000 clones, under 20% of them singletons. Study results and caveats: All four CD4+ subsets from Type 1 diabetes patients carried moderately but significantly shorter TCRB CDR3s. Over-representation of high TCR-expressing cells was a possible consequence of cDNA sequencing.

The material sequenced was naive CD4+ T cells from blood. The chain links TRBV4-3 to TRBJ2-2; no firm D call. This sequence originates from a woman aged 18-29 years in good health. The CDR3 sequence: CASSQVSRWGIGGELFF. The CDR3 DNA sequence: TGCGCCAGCAGCCAAGTTTCCCGGTGGGGAATAGGCGGGGAGCTGTTTTTT.